This T cell receptor (beta chain) appears in the sequencing data of a study of OX40 agonist ivuxolimab in advanced cancers. General study points: Certain nonresponders likewise exhibited a low normalized T-cell clonal expansion.

This clone was seen only a few times. Its specificity is not known. Only in-frame clones appear in the TCRdb table, and some are missing; sequencing was by immunoSEQ multiplex PCR. The data hold over 55,000 clones, with about 82% observed a single time. V lost 1 base and J 0 bases, leaving 7 bases between the germline ends. From germline, CDR1 is MGHDK and CDR2 SYGVNS. There are 15 residues in the CDR3. The chain has TRBV25-1 and TRBJ2-4, with no clear D. The sample consisted of CD4+ or CD8+ T cells sorted from blood, taken in a trial of the OX40 agonist ivuxolimab. The TCR was taken from an adult with an advanced solid tumor such as melanoma, head and neck, liver or kidney cancer. The CDR3 is CASSEWPSAKNIQYF. CDR3 sequence (DNA): TGTGCCAGCAGTGAATGGCCATCAGCCAAAAACATTCAGTACTTC.